This entry concerns a single TCR beta chain. No antigen is known for it. The method was immunoSEQ multiplex PCR; TCRdb's version includes in-frame clones alone and lacks a portion of them. This table has almost 700,000 clones, 92% appearing once. This sample was included in a study of shared clonotypes between healthy human individuals. V lost 4 bases, J lost 0 bases, and 10 bases lay in between. Germline assignment: CDR1 SGHTS and CDR2 YDEGEE. CDR3 size: 15 residues. Terminally differentiated effector memory CD45RA+ cells were excluded from the naive CD8 cells, which were CD45RO-negative and positively selected for CCR7. Every one of the donors was a Caucasian adult that lived in Nashville, Tennessee. Study outcomes and limitations: Sampling covered blood only; tissue repertoires likely differ.

The genes are TRBV5-8 and TRBJ2-2; D is perhaps TRBD2 (5 bases). The receptor comes from a man aged 30-40 years in good health. The sample comprised naive CD8+ T cells sorted from blood. This CDR3 is CASSPGLSNTGELFF. In DNA, the CDR3 is TGTGCCAGCAGCCCAGGACTGTCGAACACCGGGGAGCTGTTTTTT.